Shown below are 17 T cell receptor beta chains from a single sample sequenced in a study of a mutant IDH1 vaccine in newly diagnosed glioma. No antigen is known for these receptors. This table comes from immunoSEQ multiplex PCR, and its TCRdb copy is limited to in-frame clones, with some not included. The sample includes some 71,000 clones, around 90% of them seen just once. The time point: week 35, safety follow-up. All doses held 300 ug of mutant IDH1 20-mer peptide, with topical imiquimod. Here the sequenced sample was PBMCs, taken from a glioma patient whose treatment included an IDH1 peptide vaccine. The receptors shown here come from a young man with glioma.

The J gene is TRBJ1-3, the V gene TRBV19; 9 bases are a match to TRBD1. V lost 8 bases, J lost 0 bases, and 8 bases stayed unmatched. Germline V lookup: CDR1 LNHDA, CDR2 SQIVND (reference sequence). The CDR3 totals 16 residues. The CDR3 protein is CASGRGTGNSGNTIYF. The CDR3 DNA reads as TGTGCCAGTGGTCGGGGGACAGGGAACTCTGGAAACACCATATATTTT. The full variable domain, in which reference TRBV19 and TRBJ1-3 provide the parts outside the CDR3, is DGGITQSPKYLFRKEGQNVTLSCEQNLNHDAMYWYRQDPGQGLRLIYYSQIVNDFQKGDIAEGYSVSREKKESFPLTVTSAQKNPTAFYLCASGRGTGNSGNTIYFGEGSWLTVV.

The genes are TRBV9 and TRBJ1-5; 9 bases are a match to TRBD1. Trimming cost V 0 bases and J 9 bases; bases outside gene matches: 4. The germline V gene encodes CDR1 SGDLS and CDR2 YYNGEE. This CDR3 contains 14 residues. CDR3 sequence (DNA): TGTGCCAGCAGCGTAGGGACAGGGGAACGGCCCCAGCATTTT. Residues: CASSVGTGERPQHF.

This CDR3 reads CASSQDPAGGTEAFF. CDR3 bases: TGCGCCAGCAGCCAAGACCCCGCAGGGGGCACTGAAGCTTTCTTT. The V call is TRBV5-1, the J call TRBJ1-1; 7 nucleotides match TRBD1. The ends lost 4 bases at V and 4 bases at J; junction bases unmatched: 10. The length of the CDR3 is 15 residues. Germline CDR1 is SGHRS and CDR2 is YFSETQ. The full variable domain, completed using reference TRBV5-1 and TRBJ1-1, is KAGVTQTPRYLIKTRGQQVTLSCSPISGHRSVSWYQQTPGQGLQFLFEYFSETQRNKGNFPGRFSGRQFSNSRSEMNVSTLELGDSALYLCASSQDPAGGTEAFFGQGTRLTVV.

The CDR3 loop is CASNPRGHYGYTF. CDR3 in DNA: TGTGCCAGCAACCCCAGGGGTCACTATGGCTACACCTTC. J is TRBJ1-2 and V is TRBV19; TRBD1 might be the D (6 bases). V was pared by 9 bases and J by 3 bases, with 14 bases between. This CDR3 contains 13 residues. Germline assignment: CDR1 LNHDA and CDR2 SQIVND (reference sequence).

The V call is TRBV30, the J call TRBJ1-2; tentative D call: TRBD1 (5 bases). Germline V gene data show CDR1 as GTSNPN and CDR2 as SVGIG (reference sequence). The CDR3 loop spans 17 amino acids. Trimming took off 1 base at V and 4 bases at J, with 22 bases between the two ends. The DNA of the CDR3 is TGTGCCTGGAGTGGATCGACAGAACAAGAAACCAGCTATGGCTACACCTTC. This encodes CAWSGSTEQETSYGYTF.

The rearrangement uses TRBV6-5 and TRBJ1-1; possibly TRBD1 for D (5 bases). Trimming shortened V by 0 bases and J by 5 bases, and 13 bases separated the two germline ends. The CDR3 runs to 15 residues. The germline gives CDR1 MNHEY, CDR2 SVGAGI. In nucleotides, the CDR3 is TGTGCCAGCAGTTACTCGGCTCAGGGAGGGACTGAAGCTTTCTTT. Protein: CASSYSAQGGTEAFF.

There are a few counts of this clone. V usage is TRBV5-1 and J usage is TRBJ1-2, with TRBD1 identical over 10 bases. Germline CDR1 SGHRS, CDR2 YFSETQ. V lost 4 bases, J lost 8 bases, and 11 bases stayed unmatched. CDR3 length: 15 residues. This chain's CDR3 is CASSPPGTGVGGYTF. CDR3 DNA sequence: TGCGCCAGCAGCCCTCCGGGGACAGGGGTCGGCGGCTACACCTTC.

This sequence joins TRBV29-1 and TRBJ2-1; 12 positions agree with TRBD2. This CDR3 is 14 amino acids long. The germline CDR1 and CDR2 sequences are SQVTM and ANQGSEA. The junction had 5 bases not matched to a gene; V was cut back by 2 bases and J by 9 bases. CDR3 region: CSVETSGGFGEQFF. The DNA for the CDR3 is TGCAGCGTTGAAACTAGCGGGGGGTTCGGTGAGCAGTTCTTC.

V gene TRBV28 combines with J gene TRBJ1-2, with 10 bases identical to TRBD1. The CDR3 is 16 residues long. V gave up 3 bases and J gave up 2 bases; unmatched junction bases: 6. Per the germline V gene, CDR1 is MDHEN and CDR2 is SYDVKM. In nucleotides, the CDR3 is TGTGCCAGCAGTTTTGGGACAGGGGCACAAAACTATGGCTACACCTTC. Protein: CASSFGTGAQNYGYTF.

CDR3 sequence reads: CASSPRSGSGDTQYF. The CDR3 DNA reads TGTGCCAGCTCACCACGCAGCGGGAGTGGAGATACGCAGTATTTT. The chain employs TRBV18 and TRBJ2-3, with 8 positions matching TRBD2. V shed 1 base and J 5 bases; nucleotides not matched to a gene: 5. CDR3 length: 15 residues. CDR1 KGHSH and CDR2 LQKENI come from the germline V gene.

The chain is built from TRBV7-8 and TRBJ2-5, with no clear D. V dropped 2 bases and J dropped 0 bases, with 7 bases sitting between them. Germline CDR1 is SGHVS and CDR2 is FQNEAQ. This CDR3 spans 14 amino acids. CDR3 coding DNA: TGTGCCAGCAGCTTAAAGGCGTACCAAGAGACCCAGTACTTC. Its protein product is CASSLKAYQETQYF.

The chain links TRBV11-2 to TRBJ1-2; D may be TRBD1 (5 bases). The V gene's germline CDR1 is SGHAT and CDR2 FQNNGV. The CDR3 extends over 15 amino acids. Trimming left V 1 base short and J 5 bases short, with 14 bases between. The CDR3 nucleotides read TGTGCCAGCAGCTTAGGACTGGGGGGTCTTTATGGCTACACCTTC. Encoded protein: CASSLGLGGLYGYTF.

This clone was seen a single time. V is TRBV27 and J is TRBJ2-2, with D unclear. CDR1 and CDR2 from the germline V gene are MNHEY and SMNVEV (reference sequence). Trimming cost V 8 bases and J 2 bases, with 9 bases left between them. CDR3 length: 13 amino acids. The chain's CDR3 is CASRAINTGELFF. The DNA of the CDR3 is TGTGCCAGCCGGGCCATCAACACCGGGGAGCTGTTTTTT.

This clone was seen only a few times. The chain carries TRBV27 and TRBJ2-7; TRBD1 might be the D (6 bases). This CDR3 spans 16 amino acids. Germline V CDR1 and CDR2: MNHEY, SMNVEV (reference sequence). Deletions cut 5 bases from V and 1 base from J, with 18 bases between. In DNA form, the CDR3 reads TGTGCCAGCAGTCCCTCCACAGGGACCCTATCCTACGAGCAGTACTTC. This codes for CASSPSTGTLSYEQYF.

This chain joins TRBV5-1 and TRBJ2-5, with TRBD1 matching 7 bases. From germline, CDR1 is SGHRS and CDR2 YFSETQ. Trimming at V came to 4 bases and at J to 2 bases, leaving 5 bases not matched to a gene. The CDR3 has 14 residues. CDR3 DNA sequence: TGCGCCAGCAGCGGGGGACAGATACAAGAGACCCAGTACTTC. It translates to CASSGGQIQETQYF.

V is TRBV27 and J is TRBJ1-6, with 7 nucleotides matching TRBD1. In germline, CDR1 is MNHEY, CDR2 SMNVEV (reference sequence). V lost 2 bases to trimming and J lost 5 bases; unmatched junction nucleotides: 3. CDR3 size: 15 residues. CDR3: CASSLTGVDNSPLHF. The DNA of the CDR3 is TGTGCCAGCAGTTTAACAGGGGTGGATAATTCACCCCTCCACTTT.

The chain has TRBV2 and TRBJ1-5; D remains ambiguous. Deletions cut 2 bases from V and 7 bases from J, with 9 bases between. Germline lookup yields CDR1 SNHLY and CDR2 FYNNEI. The CDR3 totals 13 residues. CDR3 DNA sequence: TGTGCCAGCAGTGAAATCCCTCGGCAGCCCCAGCATTTT. Its translation: CASSEIPRQPQHF.